This passage covers 15 T cell receptor beta chains from one sample sequenced in a study of blood T cell repertoires in COVID-19 (TCRdb year 2020). Libraries came from the immunoSEQ multiplex PCR assay. Held by TCRdb, this immuneACCESS table contains in-frame sequences only and omits some clones. Under half of the omission traces to an unresolved V gene where checked; the cause of the rest is unknown. Recorded for this sample are roughly 290,000 clones; approximately 85% of them occurred a single time. Over 2% of the sample lies in the top ten. Material: PBMCs or T cells enriched from blood (not recorded which). The receptors here all came from a man aged 25-40 years who had recovered from COVID-19.

CDR3: CASSAWTGSTDTQYF. CDR3 sequence (DNA): TGTGCCAGCAGCGCCTGGACAGGGTCTACAGATACGCAGTATTTT. The chain recombines TRBV9 with TRBJ2-3, with TRBD1 matching 8 bases. This CDR3 has 15 amino acids. The V gene end was trimmed by 3 bases and the J gene end by 3 bases; junction bases not matched to a gene: 6. Germline values: CDR1 SGDLS, CDR2 YYNGEE.

The V and J genes are TRBV30 and TRBJ1-4; possibly TRBD1 for D (6 bases). The germline CDR1 and CDR2 sequences are GTSNPN and SVGIG (reference sequence). Between the trimmed V and J ends, which lost 3 bases and 12 bases, there was a span of 14 bases. The CDR3 spans 12 residues. The CDR3 DNA reads TGTGCCTGGAGACCAACCAGGGGAGAACTGTTTTTT. Its protein is CAWRPTRGELFF.

V and J are TRBV7-2 and TRBJ1-1; D is perhaps TRBD1 (5 bases). Germline lookup yields CDR1 SGHTA and CDR2 FQGNSA. The CDR3 extends over 15 amino acids. The ends were cut back, 6 bases at V and 3 bases at J, with 17 bases in the middle. The CDR3 DNA reads as TGTGCCAGCAGAGTTTACGGGGGTTCAGACACTGAAGCTTTCTTT. Protein sequence: CASRVYGGSDTEAFF.

The rearrangement joins TRBV4-3 to TRBJ1-3; possibly TRBD1 for D (5 bases). Germline CDR1 reads LGHNA; CDR2 reads YSLEER. The V end lost 0 bases, the J end lost 3 bases, and 15 bases lay between the germline ends. This CDR3 has 17 residues. This CDR3 reads CASSQDPPRVHGNTIYF. CDR3 in DNA: TGCGCCAGCAGCCAAGACCCACCCAGGGTACATGGAAACACCATATATTTT.

The chain links TRBV9 to TRBJ2-5, with 8 nucleotides matching TRBD1. CDR3 size: 15 residues. From germline, CDR1 is SGDLS and CDR2 YYNGEE. V lost 3 bases, J lost 2 bases, and 6 bases stayed unmatched. Here the CDR3 DNA reads TGTGCCAGCAGCGCACACAGGGGGATACAAGAGACCCAGTACTTC. Protein product: CASSAHRGIQETQYF.

The rearrangement joins TRBV28 to TRBJ2-7; TRBD1 agrees at 9 bases. The CDR3 loop spans 19 amino acids. V lost 3 bases to trimming and J lost 0 bases; unmatched junction nucleotides: 15. CDR1 and CDR2 (germline): MDHEN, SYDVKM. CDR3: CASSFPQRGTGPNSYEQYF. CDR3 nucleotide sequence: TGTGCCAGCAGTTTCCCCCAAAGAGGGACAGGGCCCAACTCCTACGAGCAGTACTTC.

This clone appeared once. The chain is built from TRBV5-4 and TRBJ1-2, with D possibly being TRBD1 (5 bases). Germline CDR1 reads SGHNT; CDR2 reads YYREEE (reference sequence). V was pared by 2 bases and J by 4 bases, with 9 bases between. The CDR3 extends over 13 amino acids. DNA of the CDR3: TGTGCCAGCAGCTTTAAGGGGATCTATGGCTACACCTTC. This gives the protein CASSFKGIYGYTF.

The chain links TRBV27 to TRBJ1-1, with D perhaps TRBD1 (6 bases). V was pared by 4 bases and J by 2 bases, with 17 bases between. CDR1 is MNHEY and CDR2 is SMNVEV in the germline V gene (reference sequence). The CDR3 is 16 amino acids. For the CDR3, the DNA is TGTGCCAGCAGTTCCGATAAGACAGGACTTAACACTGAAGCTTTCTTT. This gives the protein CASSSDKTGLNTEAFF.

This clone occurred once. The gene calls are TRBV9 and TRBJ2-2; D gene uncertain. V was pared by 3 bases and J by 0 bases, with 6 bases between. Germline CDR1 and CDR2: SGDLS and YYNGEE. The CDR3 extends over 14 amino acids. CDR3 coding DNA: TGTGCCAGCAGCGCCCCCTCGAACACCGGGGAGCTGTTTTTT. It yields the protein CASSAPSNTGELFF.

The CDR3: CASSLQGSYEQYF. In DNA form, the CDR3 reads TGTGCCAGCAGCTTACAGGGTTCCTACGAGCAGTACTTC. The rearrangement joins TRBV5-5 to TRBJ2-7; tentatively, D is TRBD1 (6 bases). The CDR3 sequence is 13 residues long. The V gene's germline CDR1 is SGHKS and CDR2 YYEKEE (reference sequence). The germline V and J ends were trimmed by 2 bases and 1 base, with 7 bases remaining between them.

This sequence joins TRBV30 and TRBJ1-1; D uncertain. The germline V gene has CDR1 GTSNPN and CDR2 SVGIG (reference sequence). This CDR3 spans 14 amino acids. Trimming cost V 1 base and J 5 bases, with 14 bases left between them. The CDR3 reads CAWSANYRRTEAFF. The CDR3 bases are TGTGCCTGGAGTGCCAACTATAGACGGACTGAAGCTTTCTTT.

In this sample, this clone turned up a few times. This chain uses TRBV2 with TRBJ1-2, with D possibly matching TRBD1 (5 bases). Between the trimmed V and J ends, which lost 4 bases and 1 base, there was a span of 13 bases. Germline values: CDR1 SNHLY, CDR2 FYNNEI. The CDR3 extends over 15 amino acids. Here the CDR3 DNA reads TGTGCCAGCAGTGCCGACAGTAATTATAACTATGGCTACACCTTC. Its translation is CASSADSNYNYGYTF.

The chain combines TRBV6-5 with TRBJ1-2; a possible D gene is TRBD1 (6 bases). This CDR3 comprises 15 residues. V was trimmed by 2 bases and J by 3 bases, leaving 13 bases between them. CDR1 and CDR2 from the germline V gene are MNHEY and SVGAGI. The CDR3 nucleotides are TGTGCCAGCAGTTACCCCCGCGGGGGCCACTATGGCTACACCTTC. Residues: CASSYPRGGHYGYTF.

The chain uses TRBV29-1 and TRBJ1-2; D is possibly TRBD1 (5 bases). The CDR3 has 14 amino acids. V was clipped by 5 bases and J by 0 bases, with 13 bases between them. CDR1 and CDR2 from the germline V gene are SQVTM and ANQGSEA. Written as DNA, the CDR3 is TGCAGCGTTCCCGACAGACCAGCTAACTATGGCTACACCTTC. Translation: CSVPDRPANYGYTF.

This clone has just a few counts. The chain couples TRBV18 to TRBJ2-3; 8 bases match TRBD1. The germline V gene has CDR1 KGHSH and CDR2 LQKENI. This CDR3 spans 15 amino acids. Trimming took 2 bases from V and 4 from J; bases not matched to a gene: 5. Written as DNA, the CDR3 is TGTGCCAGCTCACCAAGACAGGGGTTGTCAGATACGCAGTATTTT. Its translation is CASSPRQGLSDTQYF.